These 8 T cell receptor beta chains share one sample of origin, sequenced in a study of Ad26.COV2.S vaccination and SARS-CoV-2 variants. The sample's treatment: 15 to 20 received Ad26.COV2.S at low or high dose, single or two shots; roughly five received placebo; per-sample allocation not given. After the first vaccine or placebo injection, samples were drawn on day 63. The protocol was immunoSEQ multiplex PCR, while the TCRdb copy is restricted to in-frame clones and leaves out a portion. Among almost 400,000 clones listed, about 89% were seen once. Specimen: peripheral blood, collected in a trial of Ad26.COV2.S vaccine versus placebo. The receptors derive from a person between 18 and 59 years old who received the Ad26.COV2.S COVID-19 vaccine or a placebo.

The V call is TRBV11-2, the J call TRBJ2-2, with 8 bases identical to TRBD2. CDR3 length: 16 amino acids. CDR1 and CDR2 (germline): SGHAT, FQNNGV. Unmatched junction bases numbered 1, after V lost 1 base and J lost 0 bases. CDR3 loop: CASSLAGGPNTGELFF. The DNA for the CDR3 is TGTGCCAGCAGCTTAGCGGGAGGGCCGAACACCGGGGAGCTGTTTTTT.

The chain couples TRBV11-2 to TRBJ2-2; 10 bases are a match to TRBD1. The CDR3 runs to 16 residues. Losses at the gene ends were 2 bases for V and 5 bases for J; bases not matched to a gene: 5. Per germline, CDR1 SGHAT and CDR2 FQNNGV. The CDR3, as DNA: TGTGCCAGCAGCTTAACCGGGACAGGGGTAACCGGGGAGCTGTTTTTT. Amino acid sequence: CASSLTGTGVTGELFF.

The J gene is TRBJ1-1, the V gene TRBV30, with 12 bases that match TRBD1. Germline V gives CDR1 GTSNPN, CDR2 SVGIG (reference sequence). Trimming removed 2 bases from V and 1 base from J; junction bases left unmatched: 8. CDR3 length: 17 residues. For the CDR3, the DNA is TGTGCCTGGAGTCCCCGGGACAGGGGGCGCAGGAACACTGAAGCTTTCTTT. This gives the protein CAWSPRDRGRRNTEAFF.

The chain uses TRBV7-2 and TRBJ2-7; D is possibly TRBD2 (6 bases). Germline values: CDR1 SGHTA, CDR2 FQGNSA. The CDR3 has 14 residues. The V end was cut by 5 bases, the J end by 6 bases, with 17 bases between. CDR3 in amino acids: CASSPRGGRSEQYF. CDR3 coding DNA: TGTGCCAGCAGCCCCCGTGGAGGGCGGAGCGAGCAGTACTTC.

The chain recombines TRBV12-3 or TRBV12-4 with TRBJ1-4; possible D gene TRBD1, 6 bases. The CDR3 spans 13 residues. The germline V and J ends were trimmed by 7 bases and 8 bases, with 14 bases remaining between them. CDR3 DNA sequence: TGTGCCAGCATCCCGACAGGTGGGGAAAAACTGTTTTTT. This sequence encodes CASIPTGGEKLFF.

V and J are TRBV5-6 and TRBJ2-3; D remains unclear. V shed 0 bases and J shed 4 bases, with 9 bases lying between them. The CDR3 consists of 14 residues. CDR1 and CDR2 from the germline V gene are SGHDT and YYEEEE. The CDR3 bases are TGTGCCAGCAGCTTGGGGTTTTCAGCAGATACGCAGTATTTT. Residues: CASSLGFSADTQYF.

The chain links TRBV14 to TRBJ1-1, with a possible D match to TRBD1 (6 bases). The CDR3 spans 21 residues. Looked up from germline, CDR1 is SGHDN and CDR2 is FVKESK. V lost 0 bases and J lost 5, with 31 bases in between. The CDR3 coding sequence is TGTGCCAGCAGCCAAGAAATAGGTTATCTTGAAGGGGGGGCGAATGCTACTGAAGCTTTCTTT. Protein product: CASSQEIGYLEGGANATEAFF.

The chain couples TRBV5-4 to TRBJ2-6; D gene ambiguous. This CDR3 has 15 residues. Deletions cut 0 bases from V and 5 bases from J, with 9 bases between. CDR1 and CDR2 from the germline V gene are SGHNT and YYREEE (reference sequence). CDR3 region: CASSLAPDRANVLTF. DNA for the CDR3: TGTGCCAGCAGCTTGGCCCCCGACAGGGCCAACGTCCTGACTTTC.